One and the same sample provided the 10 T cell receptor beta chains below, sequenced in a study of cytotoxic CD8 clonotypes in ibrutinib-treated CLL. Sequenced by immunoSEQ multiplex PCR; TCRdb stores in-frame clones only, minus some. Here the sample spans tens of thousands of clones, roughly 69% being singletons. Sequenced material: PBMCs, taken at disease progression, from a patient treated with ibrutinib. These receptors were collected from a human donor with chronic lymphocytic leukemia.

This clone was recorded a few times. In DNA form, the CDR3 reads TGTGCCAGCAGCTTAATAGCGGGGGGGACCTACGAGCAGTACTTC. Translated, it gives CASSLIAGGTYEQYF. V gene TRBV7-9 combines with J gene TRBJ2-7; TRBD2 aligns across 11 bases. CDR1 and CDR2 (germline): SEHNR, FQNEAQ (reference sequence). After removal of 2 bases from V and 2 bases from J, the junction contained 2 bases not matched to a gene. The CDR3 totals 15 residues.

The V and J genes are TRBV4-1 and TRBJ2-1; D not resolved. The CDR3 is 13 residues long. CDR1 and CDR2 from the germline V gene are MGHRA and YSYEKL. Trimming shortened V by 3 bases and J by 5 bases, and 8 bases separated the two germline ends. The CDR3 coding sequence is TGCGCCAGCAGCCACGTATCTGACAATGAGCAGTTCTTC. Amino acids: CASSHVSDNEQFF.

This clone turned up a few times. The chain employs TRBV5-6 and TRBJ1-5, with D hard to call. Germline V gene data show CDR1 as SGHDT and CDR2 as YYEEEE. V lost 0 bases, J lost 4 bases, and 2 bases lay in between. This CDR3 is 12 amino acids long. The CDR3 reads CASSLGNQPQHF. In nucleotides, the CDR3 is TGTGCCAGCAGCTTGGGGAATCAGCCCCAGCATTTT.

In this sample, this clone turned up a few times. The chain recombines TRBV30 with TRBJ1-1; unclear D gene. Trimming removed 6 bases at V and 5 bases at J, with 7 bases between. CDR1 is GTSNPN, CDR2 SVGIG, per germline (reference sequence). The CDR3 consists of 10 residues. The CDR3 reads CACGETEAFF. CDR3 DNA sequence: TGTGCCTGCGGAGAAACTGAAGCTTTCTTT.

This sequence joins TRBV27 and TRBJ2-5; 7 bases match TRBD1. CDR3 size: 15 residues. Germline V gene lookup returns CDR1 MNHEY and CDR2 SMNVEV (reference sequence). J gave up 1 base and V 4 bases, and 6 bases lay outside the gene matches. Here the CDR3 DNA reads TGTGCCAGCAGTTCCCAGGGGGTCCTCCAAGAGACCCAGTACTTC. Protein product: CASSSQGVLQETQYF.

The rearrangement joins TRBV11-3 to TRBJ2-7; 7 bases are shared with TRBD2. This CDR3 is built from 14 residues. CDR1 and CDR2 from the germline V gene are SGHNT and YENEEA. The V and J ends lost 5 bases and 2 bases, in that order; junction bases with no gene match: 6. CDR3 sequence (DNA): TGTGCCAGCAGCCCCCGGGAGGTCCCCTACGAGCAGTACTTC. Translation gives CASSPREVPYEQYF.

This clone was seen only once. V gene TRBV4-1 combines with J gene TRBJ1-1; no firm D call. V was pared by 4 bases and J by 2 bases, with 8 bases between. The CDR3 extends over 13 amino acids. Germline lookup yields CDR1 MGHRA and CDR2 YSYEKL. The CDR3 region has the DNA TGCGCCAGCAGCCTACGGTACAACACTGAAGCTTTCTTT. Residues: CASSLRYNTEAFF.

V usage is TRBV5-1 and J usage is TRBJ2-2; no reliable D call. Trimming took 4 bases from V and 4 from J, leaving 2 bases between them. The CDR3 length is 11 residues. Per germline, CDR1 SGHRS and CDR2 YFSETQ. The CDR3 coding sequence is TGCGCCAGCAGCCGCACCGGGGAGCTGTTTTTT. This gives the protein CASSRTGELFF.

The V and J genes are TRBV13 and TRBJ1-2; TRBD1 is a possible D gene (6 bases). This CDR3 has 15 residues. CDR1 is PRHDT and CDR2 is FYEKMQ in the germline V gene (reference sequence). Trimming took off 7 bases at V and 6 bases at J, with 21 bases between the two ends. The CDR3: CASTLGEGEFDGYTF. In DNA, the CDR3 is TGTGCCAGCACCTTGGGTGAGGGGGAGTTCGATGGCTACACCTTC.

The chain couples TRBV9 to TRBJ2-3; D is perhaps TRBD2 (6 bases). This CDR3 comprises 16 residues. V dropped 0 bases and J dropped 1 base, with 12 bases sitting between them. The germline V gene has CDR1 SGDLS and CDR2 YYNGEE. The DNA for the CDR3 is TGTGCCAGCAGCGTAGAAGGAGGGTTCGGCACAGATACGCAGTATTTT. Its translation is CASSVEGGFGTDTQYF.